The T cell receptor beta chain described here comes from a study of shared clonotypes between healthy human individuals. Donors were healthy HIV-negative adults without recent acute infections or vaccinations. Genomic DNA for unsorted samples, which was extracted with the QIAamp DNA Blood Mini kit, came from around 100 million PBMCs. General study findings and limits: Sampling included only blood; tissue repertoires likely differ. Clonotype sharing among donors was thought likely to change with sequencing depth.

This clone was seen a few times. Its antigen is not identified. TCRdb's copy holds only in-frame clones and misses some; the assay was immunoSEQ multiplex PCR. Altogether roughly 500,000 clones are present, roughly 77% being singletons, with the ten largest covering 13%. There are 14 residues in the CDR3. V was clipped by 1 base and J by 4 bases; unmatched bases: 5. Germline V lookup: CDR1 GTSNPN, CDR2 SVGIG (reference sequence). The rearrangement joins TRBV30 to TRBJ2-7, with 9 positions matching TRBD1. The receptor was derived from a woman aged 40 to 50 in good health. Some clones in this sample may be carry-over from other donors' samples. Material for sequencing was PBMCs. The CDR3 nucleotides are TGTGCCTGGAGTGAGGGGACAGGGAGTTACGAGCAGTACTTC. This translates into CAWSEGTGSYEQYF.